The TCR beta chain described here comes from a study of T cells after yellow fever vaccination. The wider study: SMART-Seq v4 Ultra Low Input served to prepare low-cell-number fractions.

As concerns this clonotype: What it binds is not known.

The CDR3 totals 16 residues. Trimming left V 4 bases short and J 0 bases short, with 14 bases between. Germline V lookup: CDR1 LGHNA, CDR2 YSLEER. A universal primer site and UMIs were added as TCR cDNA was made by 5'RACE template switching. In TCRdb, the 5' RACE reads were re-called with MiXCR into one record per CDR3 protein. The sample shows hundreds of thousands of distinct CDR3 sequences, around an eighth of them seen only once. Notes on the study in general: The bulk population could contribute abundant contaminating clonotypes to FACS-sorted repertoires.

The sample here was CD4+ T cells sorted from PBMCs, taken 15 days after the yellow fever booster vaccination. This rearrangement joins TRBV4-3 to TRBJ2-3; D might be TRBD2 (6 bases). This sequence originates from a man aged 18 to 30 who received the YFV17D yellow fever vaccine. In DNA, the CDR3 is TGCGCCAGCAGCCCCCGCAGCGGGTCTAGCACAGATACGCAGTATTTT. Encoded protein: CASSPRSGSSTDTQYF.